These 8 T cell receptor beta chains were all obtained from the same sample, sequenced in a study of T cell responses to AZD1222 COVID-19 vaccine. The method was immunoSEQ multiplex PCR; TCRdb's version includes in-frame clones alone and lacks a portion of them. This table holds some 190,000 clones, just over 90% found once. The source material was peripheral blood, sampled 28 days after the second AZD1222 dose. The receptors derive from an adult who received the AZD1222 COVID-19 vaccine.

The rearrangement uses TRBV27 and TRBJ2-6; 8 bases align to TRBD2. The CDR3 sequence is 22 residues long. Per germline, CDR1 MNHEY and CDR2 SMNVEV (reference sequence). The ends lost 4 bases at V and 0 bases at J; junction bases unmatched: 20. As DNA, the CDR3 is TGTGCCAGCAGTTACCGGGGGGAGCGGGGGAACTCTTTACGCTCTGGGGCCAACGTCCTGACTTTC. Amino acids: CASSYRGERGNSLRSGANVLTF.

The J gene is TRBJ1-3, the V gene TRBV5-6, with TRBD1 matching over 8 bases. The ends lost 4 bases at V and 0 bases at J; junction bases unmatched: 9. The germline V gene has CDR1 SGHDT and CDR2 YYEEEE. CDR3 length equals 17 residues. The CDR3 protein is CASSARQGLSSGNTIYF. Here the CDR3 DNA reads TGTGCCAGCAGCGCCAGACAGGGGTTAAGCTCTGGAAACACCATATATTTT.

The chain couples TRBV5-4 to TRBJ1-6; D unclear. Germline V gene sequence: CDR1 SGHNT, CDR2 YYREEE (reference sequence). The ends were cut back, 4 bases at V and 6 bases at J, with 8 bases in the middle. This CDR3 contains 13 residues. The CDR3 spells CASSGFTNSPLHF. Here the CDR3 DNA reads TGTGCCAGCAGCGGATTTACTAATTCACCCCTCCACTTT.

The table lists this clone with a count of one. This same CDR3 is encoded by further DNA sequences in the sample. The chain links TRBV9 to TRBJ1-5; D gene ambiguous. Germline CDR1 SGDLS, CDR2 YYNGEE. V lost 0 bases, J lost 6 bases, and 7 bases lay in between. The CDR3 loop spans 13 amino acids. The CDR3 nucleotides are TGTGCCAGCAGCGTAGCTGTGGGTCAGCCCCAGCATTTT. It yields the protein CASSVAVGQPQHF.

The chain employs TRBV11-2 and TRBJ2-6; D is unresolved. The germline V gene encodes CDR1 SGHAT and CDR2 FQNNGV. This CDR3 has 16 amino acids. Trimming took 5 bases from V and 3 from J, leaving 14 bases between them. DNA for the CDR3: TGTGCCAGCAGCGCCCAGGTTGGCTTTGGGGCCAACGTCCTGACTTTC. This codes for CASSAQVGFGANVLTF.

The table lists this clone with a count of one. The genes are TRBV11-1 and TRBJ2-3, with a tentative D call TRBD2 (5 bases). V gave up 3 bases and J gave up 3 bases, with 13 bases separating them. CDR3 length equals 15 residues. Germline V gives CDR1 SGHAT, CDR2 FQDESV (reference sequence). CDR3 in DNA: TGTGCCAGCAGCTTTATCGGACTTCGAACAGATACGCAGTATTTT. This gives the protein CASSFIGLRTDTQYF.

This chain connects TRBV7-2 to TRBJ1-3; TRBD1 might be the D (6 bases). CDR3 length: 17 residues. Trimming removed 0 bases at V and 0 bases at J, with 12 bases between. From germline, CDR1 is SGHTA and CDR2 FQGNSA. CDR3 sequence reads: CASSLAGQMNSGNTIYF. The CDR3 DNA reads TGTGCCAGCAGCTTAGCAGGACAGATGAACTCTGGAAACACCATATATTTT.

J is TRBJ2-1 and V is TRBV19; D is ambiguous. Per the germline V gene, CDR1 is LNHDA and CDR2 is SQIVND (reference sequence). Trimming removed 4 bases at V and 6 bases at J, with 13 bases between. The CDR3 totals 14 residues. The CDR3, as DNA: TGTGCCAGTAGTAATTTTGGGTTCAGCAATGAGCAGTTCTTC. Its protein is CASSNFGFSNEQFF.